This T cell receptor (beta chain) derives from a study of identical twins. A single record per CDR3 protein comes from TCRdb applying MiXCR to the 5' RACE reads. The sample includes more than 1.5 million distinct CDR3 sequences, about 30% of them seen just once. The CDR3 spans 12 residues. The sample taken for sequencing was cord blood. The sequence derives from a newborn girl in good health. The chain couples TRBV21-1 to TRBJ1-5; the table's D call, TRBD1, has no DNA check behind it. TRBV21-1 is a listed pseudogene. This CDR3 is CASSKGTGQKHF. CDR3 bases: TGTGCCAGCAGCAAGGGGACAGGGCAAAAGCATTTT.